This T cell receptor (beta chain) was recorded in a study of pediatric ulcerative colitis. Per the germline V gene, CDR1 is SGHTA and CDR2 is FQGNSA. Trimming stripped 1 base from V and 1 base from J, with 9 bases between. CDR3 size: 15 residues. The blood sample was taken during the colonoscopy visit. Up to 500,000 reads were sequenced per sample. The assay was immunoSEQ multiplex PCR, and TCRdb's table has in-frame clones only and misses some. The repertoire has about 60,000 clones, around 87% of them found once; the top ten carry roughly 1.5%. The chain has TRBV7-2 and TRBJ2-3, with a possible D match to TRBD2 (6 bases). The sample consisted of blood. The origin of this receptor is a boy younger than 18 who was a control in a study of pediatric ulcerative colitis. The CDR3 loop is CASSLVASGTDTQYF. The CDR3 DNA sequence: TGTGCCAGCAGCTTAGTTGCTAGCGGCACAGATACGCAGTATTTT. Full variable domain (outside the CDR3, taken from reference TRBV7-2 and TRBJ2-3): GAGVSQSPSNKVTEKGKDVELRCDPISGHTALYWYRQSLGQGLEFLIYFQGNSAPDKSGLPSDRFSAERTGGSVSTLTIQRTQQEDSAVYLCASSLVASGTDTQYFGPGTRLTVL.